This T cell receptor (beta chain) was found in a study of identical twins. Study observations and caveats: The authors noted that invariant MAIT and iNKT cells could partly confound zero-insertion analyses.

TCRdb fed the 5' RACE reads into MiXCR, producing one record per CDR3 protein. The data hold about 530,000 distinct CDR3 sequences, with roughly 15% observed a single time. This CDR3 has 17 amino acids. Trimming took 0 bases from V and 1 from J, leaving 14 bases between them. Germline CDR1 is SGHRS and CDR2 is YFSETQ. Turning to this clonotype: Antigen specificity is unknown.

The same sample was also used in a study of yellow fever vaccine responses in identical twins.

This chain connects TRBV5-1 to TRBJ2-1; D might be TRBD2 (7 bases). The source material was CD4+ T cells sorted from blood. The sequence came from a woman between 18 and 29 years old in good health. CDR3 in amino acids: CASSLEGGAWSYNEQFF. In DNA form, the CDR3 reads TGCGCCAGCAGCTTGGAGGGGGGGGCGTGGTCCTACAATGAGCAGTTCTTC.